This T cell receptor (beta chain) was sequenced for a study of cytomegalovirus exposure and HLA in healthy donors. J was trimmed by 7 bases and V by 7 bases; bases with no gene match: 7. CDR3 size: 13 residues. CDR1 and CDR2 from the germline V gene are GTSNPN and SVGIG (reference sequence). General observations from the study: As a later analysis showed, a missense DCLRE1C variant was linked to trimming of TCR beta V- and J-genes.

As regards this clone: Its antigen remains unidentified.

60 Vbeta and 13 Jbeta primers were used in PCR. Sequenced by immunoSEQ multiplex PCR; TCRdb stores in-frame clones only, minus some. The data contain about 96,000 clones, 65% to 85% of them singletons. Source material: PBMCs. The rearrangement links TRBV30 to TRBJ2-4; 10 bases align to TRBD1. The source of this sequence is a female donor in good health and CMV-seropositive. The CDR3 protein is CASTDRGGNIQYF. Here the CDR3 DNA reads TGTGCCTCTACGGACAGGGGGGGGAACATTCAGTACTTC.